This TCR beta chain was found in a study of T cell clusters in autoimmune cytopenias (dated by TCRdb to about 2019). A note on the overall study: The median TRB sequencing depth was 51,575 reads per sample, and the median number of distinct TRB clonotypes was approximately 2,000 per sample. Peripheral blood TRB and IGH repertoires were sequenced in autoimmune cytopenia patients at active disease and during treatment follow-up, alongside healthy, CLL and autoimmune hepatitis controls. The goal of the study was to determine whether autoimmune cytopenia patients have a disease-specific immune repertoire signature that could serve as a blood-based biomarker.

To amplify TRB rearrangements, a touch-down multiplex PCR protocol was run with the TRB-A and TRB-B primer pools combined in a single tube. Illumina adapters and sample indices were added to the amplicons through two consecutive PCR reactions performed with Phusion HS II polymerase. The amplicons were gel-purified using the NucleoSpin Gel and PCR Clean-up kit, after which quantification was performed by Qubit and quality was checked on an Agilent 2100 Bioanalyzer. Sequencing of the libraries was performed on an Illumina MiSeq with 600-cycle, single-indexed, paired-end runs. Concerning the study's data processing: TRB reads were aligned and assembled with MiXCR version 2.1.12 using the default MiXCR reference library. A clone was defined by each unique CDR3 nucleotide sequence, and the analysis included only productive sequences supported by at least two reads. To assess repertoire diversity, an R script computed alpha-parameterized diversity profiles (alpha 0 to 5), which included the Shannon (alpha 1) and Simpson (alpha 2) indices. Combinatorial TRB VJ usage was computed with the tcR package and compared between cohorts by principal component analysis with ade4. GLIPH clustering of TCRbeta CDR3s was carried out on cohort pairs matched by age and read depth, and cluster frequencies were compared by Wilcoxon test. TCRdb reprocessed the reads, and each CDR3 protein sequence is entered once, without DNA. TCRdb's processing, not the authors' own work, is the source of the V and J calls. Per the sample table, the count is approximately 12,000 distinct CDR3 sequences. Of the sample, approximately 3% falls within the top ten clones.

For each sample, TRB amplification used about 0.25 ug of peripheral blood genomic DNA, equal to some 35,000 genome equivalents. The investigation overall reported the following: TRB repertoire shifts, with less even repertoires in secondary cytopenia and CLL, mostly reflected lymphoma bias rather than autoimmunity. In the comparison of secondary cytopenia with CLL, no cluster-lack signature showed up, apparently because the dominant lymphoma-associated repertoire masked the signature. GLIPH results suggested that primary autoimmune cytopenia patients were missing physiological T cell clusters, with 51 clusters found only in healthy donors compared with about 16 found only in patients. Healthy donors showed 2.5 to 3.5-fold more exclusive TRB clusters than active autoimmune hepatitis patients, consistent with an autoimmunity-wide signature. The T cell clusters were defined only in silico, and the functional role of the clusters still needed to be validated experimentally.

As regards this clonotype: It has no known antigen specificity.

The germline V gene (reference sequence) gives CDR1 as LNHNV and CDR2 as YYDKDF. Including the terminal cysteine and phenylalanine, the CDR3 comprises 14 residues. No nucleotide data were recorded. The clonotype was recovered from a human donor with an autoimmune cytopenia or autoimmune hepatitis (not recorded which). The chain couples TRBV15 to TRBJ1-6; lacking DNA, the TRBD1 call made by TCRdb goes unchecked. The sequencing input was peripheral blood. The CDR3 here reads CATSGPRGNSPLHF.